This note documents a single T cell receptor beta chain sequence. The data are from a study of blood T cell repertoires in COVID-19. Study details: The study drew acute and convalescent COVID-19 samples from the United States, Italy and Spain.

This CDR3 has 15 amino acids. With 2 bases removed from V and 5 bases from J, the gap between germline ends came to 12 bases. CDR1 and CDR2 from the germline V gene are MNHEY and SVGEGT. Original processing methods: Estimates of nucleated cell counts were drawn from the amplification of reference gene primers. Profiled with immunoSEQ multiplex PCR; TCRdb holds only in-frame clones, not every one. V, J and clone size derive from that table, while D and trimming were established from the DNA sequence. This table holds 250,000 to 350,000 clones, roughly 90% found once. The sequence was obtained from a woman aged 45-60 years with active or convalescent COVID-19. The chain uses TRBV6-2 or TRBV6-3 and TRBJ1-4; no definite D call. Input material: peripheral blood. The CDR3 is CASSYVYGRNEKLFF. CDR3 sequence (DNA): TGTGCCAGCAGTTACGTCTACGGGAGGAATGAAAAACTGTTTTTT.